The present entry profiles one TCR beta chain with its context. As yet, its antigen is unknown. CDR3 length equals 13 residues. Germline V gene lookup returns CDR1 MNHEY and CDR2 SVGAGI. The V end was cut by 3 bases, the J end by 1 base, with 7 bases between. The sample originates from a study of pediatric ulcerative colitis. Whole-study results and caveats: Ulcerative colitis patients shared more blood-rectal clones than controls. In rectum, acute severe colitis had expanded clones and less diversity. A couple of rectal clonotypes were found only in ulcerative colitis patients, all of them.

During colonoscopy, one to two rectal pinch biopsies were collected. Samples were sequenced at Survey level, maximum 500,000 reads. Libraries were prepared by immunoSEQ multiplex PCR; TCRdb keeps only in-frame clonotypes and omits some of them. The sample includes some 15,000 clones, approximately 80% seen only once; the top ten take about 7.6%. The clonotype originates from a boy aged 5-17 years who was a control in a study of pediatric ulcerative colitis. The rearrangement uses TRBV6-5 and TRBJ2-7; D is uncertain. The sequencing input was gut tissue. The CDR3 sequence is CASSYSESYEQYF. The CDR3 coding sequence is TGTGCCAGCAGTTATTCCGAGTCCTACGAGCAGTACTTC.